The entry that follows covers one T cell receptor beta chain sequence. Trimming left V 0 bases short and J 6 bases short, with 11 bases between. The CDR3 spans 14 residues. CDR1 MNHNY and CDR2 SVGAGI come from the germline V gene (reference sequence). Amplification yielded TCR beta CDR3 regions, with RNA transcripts as the source. The HTBI primer set drove a first-round RT-PCR of the TCR CDR3. TCRdb called the multiplex PCR reads again in MiXCR, with one record for every CDR3 protein. The sample lists 500,000 to 700,000 distinct CDR3 sequences, 16% seen once, with around a sixth in the top ten. These data belong to a study of T cells in Graves' hyperthyroidism and ophthalmopathy. Study-wide context: Peripheral blood was obtained at initial diagnosis, preceding any treatment.

Participants, patients aged 18 to 65, had newly diagnosed hyperthyroidism with a duration under 2 months. Fresh peripheral blood, 8 to 10 ml of it, supplied the PBMCs. The sequence was obtained from a woman between 18 and 29 years old with Graves' hyperthyroidism. Sequencing was done on a sample of blood. V gene TRBV6-6 combines with J gene TRBJ1-2; D is uncertain. The DNA of the CDR3 is TGTGCCAGCAGTTACTCGCCCGGGGTAGATGGCTACACCTTC. Protein sequence: CASSYSPGVDGYTF.